This TCR beta chain comes out of a study of OX40 agonist ivuxolimab in advanced cancers. The germline V and J ends were trimmed by 0 bases and 5 bases, with 8 bases remaining between them. Looked up from germline, CDR1 is SGHNT and CDR2 is YYREEE (reference sequence). This CDR3 spans 13 amino acids. The assay was immunoSEQ multiplex PCR, and TCRdb's table has in-frame clones only and misses some. Here the sample spans around 65,000 clones, about four fifths being singletons. J is TRBJ2-5 and V is TRBV5-4; D gene uncertain. The sample in question was CD4+ or CD8+ T cells sorted from blood, obtained in a trial of the OX40 agonist ivuxolimab. The origin of this receptor is an adult with an advanced solid tumor such as melanoma, head and neck, liver or kidney cancer. The CDR3 nucleotides read TGTGCCAGCAGCTTGGGGGGTCTGGAGACCCAGTACTTC. Translating gives CASSLGGLETQYF.